The 10 T cell receptor beta chains given below trace back to one sample, sequenced in a study of blood T cell repertoires in COVID-19. TCRdb keeps only in-frame clones here, not all; method: immunoSEQ multiplex PCR. The sample lists a few hundred thousand clones; roughly 84% were seen once. Material: peripheral blood. Receptors originate from a woman aged 50 to 65 with acute or convalescent COVID-19.

V gene TRBV2 combines with J gene TRBJ2-7; D is possibly TRBD1 (5 bases). CDR3 length: 11 residues. The V end was cut by 4 bases, the J end by 12 bases, with 13 bases between. Germline CDR1 is SNHLY and CDR2 is FYNNEI. In DNA, the CDR3 is TGTGCCAGCAGTGCCCTCCAGGGCAGGTACTTC. Protein product: CASSALQGRYF.

The chain has TRBV4-3 and TRBJ2-2, with 7 bases lining up with TRBD2. Trimming cost V 0 bases and J 6 bases; bases outside gene matches: 10. CDR1 and CDR2 from the germline V gene are LGHNA and YSLEER. The CDR3 extends over 17 amino acids. The CDR3 DNA sequence: TGCGCCAGCAGCCAAGATTTGGCAGGGACTACGGCCGGGGAGCTGTTTTTT. Its protein product is CASSQDLAGTTAGELFF.

The chain has TRBV5-5 and TRBJ2-1, with 10 bases matching TRBD2. V trimming: 0 bases; J trimming: 3 bases; junction bases outside the gene matches: 9. The germline V gene has CDR1 SGHKS and CDR2 YYEKEE (reference sequence). The length of the CDR3 is 18 residues. DNA for the CDR3: TGTGCCAGCAGCTTGGCATTGGGCTGGACTAGCGGCTACAATGAGCAGTTCTTC. Translated: CASSLALGWTSGYNEQFF.

This clone was recorded a few times. The J gene is TRBJ2-1, the V gene TRBV18; 9 bases line up with TRBD2. Germline CDR1 KGHSH, CDR2 LQKENI. The J segment lost 7 bases and the V segment lost 2 bases, leaving 6 bases of the junction unmatched. This CDR3 region has 15 residues. The CDR3 DNA is TGTGCCAGCTCACCAGCGGGAGGGCTCAGAAATGAGCAGTTCTTC. This translates into CASSPAGGLRNEQFF.

This sequence joins TRBV30 and TRBJ1-2; TRBD1 matches at 9 bases. The V gene's germline CDR1 is GTSNPN and CDR2 SVGIG (reference sequence). V was clipped by 4 bases and J by 1 base; unmatched bases: 10. The CDR3 has 16 residues. This CDR3 is CAWKRDRDWGNYGYTF. CDR3 nucleotide sequence: TGTGCCTGGAAAAGGGACAGGGACTGGGGTAACTATGGCTACACCTTC.

The chain has TRBV7-2 and TRBJ1-2; TRBD1 might be the D (6 bases). V was clipped by 0 bases and J by 4 bases, with 15 bases between them. Germline CDR1 is SGHTA and CDR2 is FQGNSA. The CDR3 is 16 amino acids. CDR3 sequence: CASSLAINVRGYGYTF. The CDR3 DNA follows: TGTGCCAGCAGCTTAGCGATTAATGTCAGGGGCTATGGCTACACCTTC.

A single count supports this clone. The J gene is TRBJ2-2, the V gene TRBV14; D not resolved. Trimming left V 1 base short and J 8 bases short, with 8 bases between. The CDR3 consists of 13 residues. Germline CDR1 SGHDN, CDR2 FVKESK. CDR3 nucleotide sequence: TGTGCCAGCAGCCAAGTAAGAACAGGGGAGCTGTTTTTT. Protein: CASSQVRTGELFF.

V usage is TRBV3-1 (or the pseudogene TRBV3-2) and J usage is TRBJ1-2; TRBD1 is a possible D gene (5 bases). The CDR3 totals 13 residues. CDR1 is LGHDT and CDR2 is YNNKEL in the germline V gene (reference sequence). Trimming left V 2 bases short and J 8 bases short, with 12 bases between. CDR3 region: CASSQQGTAGYTF. The CDR3 DNA follows: TGTGCCAGCAGCCAACAGGGTACGGCGGGCTACACCTTC.

This sequence joins TRBV28 and TRBJ2-1; TRBD2 matches 12 bases. Trimming removed 3 bases from V and 1 base from J; junction bases left unmatched: 16. CDR1 is MDHEN, CDR2 SYDVKM, per germline. The CDR3 consists of 21 residues. This CDR3 reads CASSLVFPGLAGRHSYNEQFF. DNA of the CDR3: TGTGCCAGCAGTTTGGTCTTCCCGGGACTAGCGGGCCGCCATTCCTACAATGAGCAGTTCTTC.

The chain links TRBV19 to TRBJ2-1; TRBD2 might be the D (6 bases). The V end lost 3 bases, the J end lost 0 bases, and 9 bases lay between the germline ends. Per the germline V gene, CDR1 is LNHDA and CDR2 is SQIVND (reference sequence). The CDR3 loop spans 15 amino acids. CDR3 coding DNA: TGTGCCAGTAGTATCGGGGGAGGCTCCTACAATGAGCAGTTCTTC. This translates into CASSIGGGSYNEQFF.